This entry lists 21 T cell receptor beta chains sequenced from one sample in a study of PD-1 blockade in classical Hodgkin lymphoma. The protocol was immunoSEQ multiplex PCR, while the TCRdb copy is restricted to in-frame clones and leaves out a portion. Seen here are fewer than 7,500 clones, around four fifths observed once, and the top ten hold 2% to 3%. Relapse was seen in all patients after autologous stem cell transplantation, and brentuximab vedotin exposure was variable. Isolation of CD4+ T cells from thawed PBMCs was performed by magnetic negative selection. This sample comprised CD4+ T cells from blood, obtained at baseline. These receptors all come from a human donor with classical Hodgkin lymphoma.

This chain joins TRBV6-1 and TRBJ2-7, with D uncertain. V lost 0 bases, J lost 7 bases, and 13 bases lay in between. The CDR3 contains 14 residues. Looked up from germline, CDR1 is MNHNS and CDR2 is SASEGT. The CDR3 region is CASSEARVLGEQYF. CDR3 coding DNA: TGTGCCAGCAGTGAAGCGAGAGTTTTGGGGGAGCAGTACTTC.

This chain connects TRBV5-6 to TRBJ2-7; tentatively, D is TRBD2 (6 bases). The CDR3 sequence is 15 residues long. Germline values: CDR1 SGHDT, CDR2 YYEEEE. The V end lost 2 bases, the J end lost 1 base, and 13 bases lay between the germline ends. The DNA for the CDR3 is TGTGCCAGCAGCTTTCGCGGGGCGCGATCCTACGAGCAGTACTTC. Translation: CASSFRGARSYEQYF.

V and J are TRBV2 and TRBJ2-1, with D possibly being TRBD2 (6 bases). V shed 6 bases and J shed 6 bases, with 18 bases lying between them. The CDR3 totals 15 residues. CDR1 is SNHLY, CDR2 FYNNEI, per germline. The CDR3 spells CASRRRAGLGNEQFF. Written as DNA, the CDR3 is TGTGCCAGCAGGCGGAGGGCAGGCCTAGGCAATGAGCAGTTCTTC.

V is TRBV6-5 and J is TRBJ1-3, with 9 bases that match TRBD1. The length of the CDR3 is 14 residues. Losses at the gene ends were 6 bases for V and 7 bases for J; bases not matched to a gene: 7. Germline V CDR1 and CDR2: MNHEY, SVGAGI. The CDR3 loop is CASRLGQGWNTIYF. The DNA for the CDR3 is TGTGCCAGCAGACTAGGACAGGGGTGGAACACCATATATTTT.

Written as DNA, the CDR3 is TGTGCCAGCGCGGGACAACCGAACACTGAAGCTTTCTTT. This encodes CASAGQPNTEAFF. This sequence joins TRBV6-1 and TRBJ1-1, with TRBD1 as a possible D gene (6 bases). Looked up from germline, CDR1 is MNHNS and CDR2 is SASEGT. Deletions cut 8 bases from V and 1 base from J, with 11 bases between. The CDR3 covers 13 residues.

The chain employs TRBV29-1 and TRBJ1-1; 10 bases are shared with TRBD1. The CDR3 totals 13 residues. CDR1 is SQVTM, CDR2 ANQGSEA, per germline. V shed 8 bases and J 2 bases; nucleotides not matched to a gene: 5. The CDR3 region has the DNA TGCAGCTTGCGACAGGGGGCTAACACTGAAGCTTTCTTT. It codes for CSLRQGANTEAFF.

The J gene is TRBJ2-3, the V gene TRBV11-2, with 8 bases matching TRBD1. Germline values: CDR1 SGHAT, CDR2 FQNNGV. J lost 3 bases, V lost 5 bases, and 10 bases had no gene match. The CDR3 loop spans 16 amino acids. As DNA, the CDR3 is TGTGCCAGCAGCCAGGGACAGGCCTGGAGGACAGATACGCAGTATTTT. Translating gives CASSQGQAWRTDTQYF.

Comment on this clone: At one end, the junction sequence differs from germline, possibly due to a read error. V is TRBV19 and J is TRBJ2-7; D remains ambiguous. Per the germline V gene, CDR1 is LNHDA and CDR2 is SQIVND (reference sequence). CDR3 size: 11 residues. The DNA for the CDR3 is TGTGCCAGTAGTATAGGGGCGCTCTGGAACTTC. It encodes CASSIGALWNF.

This clone has just one count. The chain has TRBV13 and TRBJ2-2; tentatively, D is TRBD1 or TRBD2 (5 bases each). This CDR3 contains 17 residues. Germline CDR1 and CDR2: PRHDT and FYEKMQ (reference sequence). Between the trimmed V and J ends, which lost 0 bases and 1 base, there was a span of 12 bases. This chain's CDR3 is CASSLGGTGLNTGELFF. CDR3 in DNA: TGTGCCAGCAGCTTAGGGGGGACGGGATTGAACACCGGGGAGCTGTTTTTT.

DNA of the CDR3: TGTGCCAGCAGTCGGGACAGCTACGAGCAGTACTTC. Translation: CASSRDSYEQYF. The gene calls are TRBV11-3 and TRBJ2-7, with TRBD1 matching 7 bases. The J segment lost 3 bases and the V segment lost 6 bases, leaving 2 bases of the junction unmatched. The germline V gene has CDR1 SGHNT and CDR2 YENEEA. The CDR3 consists of 12 residues.

This clone was detected only a few times. V usage is TRBV7-9 and J usage is TRBJ2-1; 7 bases align to TRBD1. With V trimmed by 1 base and J by 4 bases, 4 bases remained unmatched. The CDR3 totals 15 residues. Germline CDR1 reads SEHNR; CDR2 reads FQNEAQ (reference sequence). CDR3 coding DNA: TGTGCCAGCAGCTTAGGGGACAGTTCTTACAATGAGCAGTTCTTC. As protein: CASSLGDSSYNEQFF.

The V gene is TRBV6-6, the J gene TRBJ2-2; D remains unclear. This CDR3 contains 14 residues. V was clipped by 7 bases and J by 5 bases, with 14 bases between them. The germline CDR1 and CDR2 sequences are MNHNY and SVGAGI (reference sequence). The CDR3 region has the DNA TGTGCCAGCAACTTAGTACAGCGTACCGGGGAGCTGTTTTTT. It encodes CASNLVQRTGELFF.

The chain carries TRBV7-6 and TRBJ2-5; the D is unclear. The CDR3 totals 11 residues. The V gene's germline CDR1 is SGHVS and CDR2 FNYEAQ. V was clipped by 6 bases and J by 4 bases, with 6 bases between them. The CDR3 region is CASRFSETQYF. In nucleotides, the CDR3 is TGTGCCAGCAGATTTTCAGAGACCCAGTACTTC.

The chain employs TRBV4-1 and TRBJ2-3, with TRBD2 matching 7 bases. Losses at the gene ends were 6 bases for V and 5 bases for J; bases not matched to a gene: 5. Germline CDR1 reads MGHRA; CDR2 reads YSYEKL. This CDR3 region has 13 residues. This chain's CDR3 is CASRGGEVDTQYF. The CDR3 DNA sequence: TGCGCCAGCAGGGGAGGGGAGGTAGATACGCAGTATTTT.

As DNA, the CDR3 is TGTGCCAGCAGCTTAGATGTAAACTATGGCTACACCTTC. It encodes CASSLDVNYGYTF. The chain recombines TRBV7-2 with TRBJ1-2; no reliable D call. The ends were cut back, 1 base at V and 2 bases at J, with 5 bases in the middle. CDR1 and CDR2 (germline): SGHTA, FQGNSA. This CDR3 has 13 residues.

DNA for the CDR3: TGTGCCAGCAGCACCGGGACAGGAGGAACTGAAGCTTTCTTT. This sequence encodes CASSTGTGGTEAFF. J is TRBJ1-1 and V is TRBV4-2; 8 bases are shared with TRBD1. Trimming removed 5 bases from V and 5 bases from J; junction bases left unmatched: 7. Germline V gene lookup returns CDR1 LGHNA and CDR2 YNFKEQ. The CDR3 loop spans 14 amino acids.

The chain couples TRBV11-3 to TRBJ2-2, with no clear D. CDR3 length equals 14 residues. Germline values: CDR1 SGHNT, CDR2 YENEEA. With 0 bases removed from V and 4 bases from J, the gap between germline ends came to 6 bases. The CDR3 coding sequence is TGTGCCAGCAGCTTAGATCCCGCCACCGGGGAGCTGTTTTTT. Translation gives CASSLDPATGELFF.

A few counts support this clone. This sequence joins TRBV10-2 and TRBJ2-7; 12 bases agree with TRBD2. The germline CDR1 and CDR2 sequences are WSHSY and SAAADI. The V gene end was trimmed by 8 bases and the J gene end by 4 bases; junction bases not matched to a gene: 3. The CDR3 has 13 amino acids. The CDR3 here is CASLTSGGYEQYF. As DNA, the CDR3 is TGCGCCAGCCTGACTAGCGGGGGTTACGAGCAGTACTTC.

The chain has TRBV6-1 and TRBJ1-2; D uncertain. Trimming left V 6 bases short and J 6 bases short, with 14 bases between. Looked up from germline, CDR1 is MNHNS and CDR2 is SASEGT. The length of the CDR3 is 13 residues. The CDR3 loop reads CASSWTHPDGYTF. In DNA form, the CDR3 reads TGTGCCAGCAGCTGGACCCACCCTGATGGCTACACCTTC.

The rearrangement uses TRBV19 and TRBJ1-2; unclear D gene. V lost 1 base and J lost 0, with 9 bases in between. Germline V lookup: CDR1 LNHDA, CDR2 SQIVND (reference sequence). This CDR3 has 15 amino acids. CDR3 DNA sequence: TGTGCCAGTAGTATAGTGGAGTTTTCTAACTATGGCTACACCTTC. This codes for CASSIVEFSNYGYTF.

The chain is built from TRBV5-1 and TRBJ2-1; 7 bases are a match to TRBD1. V lost 4 bases, J lost 5 bases, and 6 bases stayed unmatched. Looked up from germline, CDR1 is SGHRS and CDR2 is YFSETQ. This CDR3 is 14 amino acids long. CDR3 protein: CASSTGQINNEQFF. The CDR3, as DNA: TGCGCCAGCAGCACGGGACAGATAAACAATGAGCAGTTCTTC.